The 27 T cell receptor beta chains reported below all come from one sample, sequenced in a study of response to subunit inactivated influenza vaccine. TCRdb itself ran the RT-PCR reads through MiXCR, one entry per CDR3 protein. Among about 540,000 distinct CDR3 sequences listed, around 25% were seen once. Separately, the same data were catalogued under a study of T cells expressing NK-cell markers. That paper adds: Beta-chain TCR cDNA was generated via 5'RACE template switching with UMIs.

This specimen consisted of CD4+ T cells sorted from PBMCs, obtained 12 days after vaccination. The receptors originated from a middle-aged man who received an inactivated influenza vaccine.

The chain joins TRBV6-2 or TRBV6-3 to TRBJ1-5; 8 nucleotides agree with TRBD1. V lost 2 bases, J lost 2 bases, and 2 bases stayed unmatched. The CDR3 sequence is 15 residues long. From germline, CDR1 is MNHEY and CDR2 SVGEGT. As DNA, the CDR3 is TGTGCCAGCAGTTACCGGACAGGGCGCAATCAGCCCCAGCATTTT. This translates into CASSYRTGRNQPQHF.

This clonotype was recorded a few times. The CDR3 nucleotides are TGTGCCAGCAGATGTTCTATCAGGGATAGCGATGAGACCCAGTACTTC. Amino acids: CASRCSIRDSDETQYF. J is TRBJ2-5 and V is TRBV21-1; TRBD2, as called in the table, went unchecked against the DNA. TRBV21-1 is deemed a pseudogene. The CDR3 runs 16 residues.

This clonotype turned up a few times. V and J are TRBV2 and TRBJ1-5; 9 bases are shared with TRBD1. The CDR3 is made up of 14 amino acids. CDR1 is SNHLY and CDR2 is FYNNEI in the germline V gene. V was pared by 5 bases and J by 5 bases, with 4 bases of the junction left unmatched. The CDR3 sequence is CASSSRDRDQPQHF. The CDR3 DNA follows: TGTGCCAGCAGTTCGCGGGACAGGGATCAGCCCCAGCATTTT.

This clonotype was detected a few times. J is TRBJ2-5 and V is TRBV7-8; no definite D call. Germline CDR1 and CDR2: SGHVS and FQNEAQ. The length of the CDR3 is 15 residues. The ends were cut back, 6 bases at V and 5 bases at J, with 19 bases in the middle. CDR3 region: CASSSYSLLWETQYF. CDR3 sequence (DNA): TGTGCCAGCAGTTCCTATAGTTTACTTTGGGAGACCCAGTACTTC.

The rearrangement links TRBV5-1 to TRBJ2-2; a weak D match, TRBD1 (7 bases). Trimming took off 0 bases at V and 3 bases at J, with 15 bases between the two ends. The CDR3 extends over 17 amino acids. Germline CDR1 and CDR2: SGHRS and YFSETQ. The CDR3 region is CASSLDPVRGDTGELFF. DNA for the CDR3: TGCGCCAGCAGCTTGGACCCTGTCAGGGGGGACACCGGGGAGCTGTTTTTT.

The table lists this clonotype with a few counts. Here the CDR3 DNA reads TGCAGTGCTCGCCTATCCAGGGTGAACACTGAAGCTTTCTTT. As protein: CSARLSRVNTEAFF. V gene TRBV20-1 combines with J gene TRBJ1-1; D is perhaps TRBD1 (5 bases). Germline lookup yields CDR1 DFQATT and CDR2 SNEGSKA (reference sequence). This CDR3 contains 14 residues. Trimming stripped 5 bases from V and 0 bases from J, with 13 bases between.

Of note for this clonotype: One end of the junction fails to match germline, which may point to a read error. The chain joins TRBV15 to TRBJ2-3, with a possible D match to TRBD2 (5 bases). The germline V gene encodes CDR1 LNHNV and CDR2 YYDKDF (reference sequence). This CDR3 is 16 amino acids long. The CDR3 spells CAASSLRPGGTDTQYF. The CDR3 nucleotides are TGTGCCGCCAGCAGCCTCCGTCCGGGCGGGACAGATACGCAGTATTTT.

V gene TRBV12-3 or TRBV12-4 combines with J gene TRBJ1-1; 8 bases fit TRBD1. Trimming at V came to 6 bases and at J to 6 bases, leaving 6 bases not matched to a gene. The CDR3 is 13 amino acids. In DNA form, the CDR3 reads TGTGCCAGCAGACCGACAGGGGACGCTGAAGCTTTCTTT. As protein: CASRPTGDAEAFF.

A few counts support this clonotype. The chain carries TRBV3-1 and TRBJ1-2; weak D call: TRBD1 (5 bases). Germline CDR1 is LGHDT and CDR2 is YNNKEL (reference sequence). Trimming cost V 3 bases and J 8 bases, with 13 bases left between them. CDR3 length: 13 amino acids. The CDR3 bases are TGTGCCAGCAGCCAGGTGGGACGGACCGGCTACACCTTC. Encoded protein: CASSQVGRTGYTF.

The sample holds many counts of this clonotype. V usage is TRBV12-3 or TRBV12-4 and J usage is TRBJ1-6, with D perhaps TRBD1 (5 bases). The CDR3 extends over 15 amino acids. Trimming removed 6 bases at V and 0 bases at J, with 9 bases between. The chain's CDR3 is CASSRQSSYNSPLHF. The CDR3 coding sequence is TGTGCCAGCAGCCGACAGAGCTCCTATAATTCACCCCTCCACTTT.

There are a few counts of this clonotype. CDR3 protein: CASSTDRNYGYTF. Here the CDR3 DNA reads TGTGCCAGCAGCACCGACAGGAACTATGGCTACACCTTC. The J gene is TRBJ1-2, the V gene TRBV7-2, with a weak D call TRBD1 (6 bases). This CDR3 has 13 residues. CDR1 and CDR2 (germline): SGHTA, FQGNSA. V lost 5 bases, J lost 2 bases, and 9 bases lay in between.

This rearrangement joins TRBV20-1 to TRBJ2-7; 7 nucleotides line up with TRBD1. The CDR3 runs 14 residues. Germline lookup yields CDR1 DFQATT and CDR2 SNEGSKA (reference sequence). The junction had 4 bases not matched to a gene; V was cut back by 2 bases and J by 0 bases. This CDR3 reads CSARLDRSSYEQYF. In nucleotides, the CDR3 is TGCAGTGCTAGACTGGACAGGAGCTCCTACGAGCAGTACTTC.

V and J are TRBV7-6 and TRBJ2-7, with D tentatively TRBD1 (6 bases). V dropped 5 bases and J dropped 1 base, with 15 bases sitting between them. CDR3 length: 15 amino acids. Germline CDR1 SGHVS, CDR2 FNYEAQ. The CDR3 is CASSPGTYFSYEQYF. Written as DNA, the CDR3 is TGTGCCAGCAGCCCCGGGACATATTTTTCCTACGAGCAGTACTTC.

This clonotype was detected ten times or more. The chain couples TRBV24-1 to TRBJ2-2, with 7 bases matching TRBD1. Germline loops: CDR1 KGHDR, CDR2 SFDVKD. The CDR3 contains 15 residues. With 3 bases clipped from V and 3 bases from J, the junction kept 3 bases outside the gene matches. CDR3 protein: CATSDVQGYTGELFF. CDR3 DNA: TGTGCCACCAGTGATGTACAGGGGTACACCGGGGAGCTGTTTTTT.

In its sample, this clonotype was seen a few times. This chain links TRBV2 with TRBJ1-5; D gene uncertain. The V end was cut by 7 bases, the J end by 5 bases, with 15 bases between. Germline loops: CDR1 SNHLY, CDR2 FYNNEI. The CDR3 is 14 amino acids. CDR3 DNA sequence: TGTGCCAGCAAGACCAGGCGGGAGGATCAGCCCCAGCATTTT. Its protein product is CASKTRREDQPQHF.

The V and J genes are TRBV10-3 and TRBJ2-5; 8 nucleotides agree with TRBD2. The CDR3 length is 14 residues. CDR1 and CDR2 from the germline V gene are ENHRY and SYGVKD. J gave up 0 bases and V 6 bases, and 3 bases lay outside the gene matches. DNA for the CDR3: TGTGCCATCAGCCGGGAGGGAAACCAAGAGACCCAGTACTTC. This sequence encodes CAISREGNQETQYF.

The chain is built from TRBV7-2 and TRBJ2-3; D is possibly TRBD2 (5 bases). CDR1 is SGHTA, CDR2 FQGNSA, per germline. The CDR3 totals 12 residues. Trimming stripped 5 bases from V and 11 bases from J, with 14 bases between. The CDR3 nucleotides read TGTGCCAGCAGCCCCAGCGGCCGACTGCAGTATTTT. Protein: CASSPSGRLQYF. Full variable domain (rest looked up from reference TRBV7-2 and TRBJ2-3): GAGVSQSPSNKVTEKGKDVELRCDPISGHTALYWYRQSLGQGLEFLIYFQGNSAPDKSGLPSDRFSAERTGGSVSTLTIQRTQQEDSAVYLCASSPSGRLQYFGPGTRLTVL.

This clonotype has only a few counts. CDR3 DNA: TGCGCCAGCAGCCAAGAAATAGGCAGCTCCTACGAGCAGTACTTC. It encodes CASSQEIGSSYEQYF. J is TRBJ2-7 and V is TRBV4-3; D uncertain. V was shortened by 0 bases and J by 0 bases, with 9 bases between the two germline ends. The germline gives CDR1 LGHNA, CDR2 YSLEER. CDR3 size: 15 residues.

The J gene is TRBJ2-1, the V gene TRBV6-2 or TRBV6-3; no firm D call. V was shortened by 6 bases and J by 2 bases, with 14 bases between the two germline ends. This CDR3 has 15 residues. The V gene's germline CDR1 is MNHEY and CDR2 SVGEGT. The CDR3 spells CASSRVWVTYNEQFF. For the CDR3, the DNA is TGTGCCAGCAGCCGCGTTTGGGTCACCTACAATGAGCAGTTCTTC.

This sequence joins TRBV11-2 and TRBJ2-6, with 10 positions matching TRBD1. V lost 2 bases and J lost 4; bases outside the gene matches: 14. CDR1 is SGHAT and CDR2 is FQNNGV in the germline V gene. This CDR3 contains 20 residues. CDR3 DNA sequence: TGTGCCAGCAGCTTAAGATTAGGGGGACAGGGGAGATCAGGGGCCAACGTCCTGACTTTC. It encodes CASSLRLGGQGRSGANVLTF.

This clonotype occurred a few times. This chain uses TRBV6-5 with TRBJ2-1; unclear D gene. The CDR3 spans 11 residues. Germline V lookup: CDR1 MNHEY, CDR2 SVGAGI. V lost 4 bases and J 9 bases, leaving 7 bases between the germline ends. CDR3 sequence (DNA): TGTGCCAGCAGTTTCTTCAGTGAGCAGTTCTTC. It codes for CASSFFSEQFF.

This clonotype was found a few times. The chain employs TRBV6-1 and TRBJ1-4; D is ambiguous. Germline assignment: CDR1 MNHNS and CDR2 SASEGT. V lost 6 bases and J lost 7, with 21 bases in between. The CDR3 spans 16 residues. The CDR3 DNA follows: TGTGCCAGCAGGGTAGTGGAGGGATGGTATACTGAAAAACTGTTTTTT. It specifies CASRVVEGWYTEKLFF.

V is TRBV9 and J is TRBJ2-1; D call uncertain. The germline CDR1 and CDR2 sequences are SGDLS and YYNGEE. The ends were cut back, 4 bases at V and 6 bases at J, with 14 bases in the middle. The CDR3 is made up of 14 amino acids. CDR3 residues: CASSNVPGPNEQFF. The DNA for the CDR3 is TGTGCCAGCAGCAACGTCCCCGGTCCCAATGAGCAGTTCTTC.

The V gene is TRBV6-5, the J gene TRBJ1-5, with 7 nucleotides matching TRBD1. CDR3 length equals 16 residues. V shed 2 bases, J shed 0 bases, and the junction held 4 bases outside the gene matches. The germline gives CDR1 MNHEY, CDR2 SVGAGI. The CDR3 loop is CASSYRGPYSNQPQHF. The CDR3 DNA reads as TGTGCCAGCAGTTACAGGGGGCCCTATAGCAATCAGCCCCAGCATTTT.

This clonotype was counted between two and nine times. The V gene is TRBV18, the J gene TRBJ1-5; D is ambiguous. Germline V gene sequence: CDR1 KGHSH, CDR2 LQKENI. Trimming shortened V by 3 bases and J by 4 bases, and 4 bases separated the two germline ends. This CDR3 comprises 12 residues. The CDR3: CASSPDNQPQHF. DNA of the CDR3: TGTGCCAGCTCACCCGATAATCAGCCCCAGCATTTT.

A few counts support this clonotype. The chain uses TRBV25-1 and TRBJ1-3; D is unresolved. Germline V gene data show CDR1 as MGHDK and CDR2 as SYGVNS. This CDR3 region has 18 residues. The V end lost 3 bases, the J end lost 4 bases, and 22 bases lay between the germline ends. CDR3 in amino acids: CASSELPPVRVLGNTIYF. The DNA of the CDR3 is TGTGCCAGCAGTGAGTTACCCCCGGTGAGGGTTCTGGGAAACACCATATATTTT.

This rearrangement joins TRBV12-3 or TRBV12-4 to TRBJ2-1; possibly TRBD1 for D (5 bases). The CDR3 has 14 residues. Trimming took 2 bases from V and 7 from J, leaving 12 bases between them. DNA of the CDR3: TGTGCCAGCAGTTTACACCAGGGCGAGAATGAGCAGTTCTTC. Its protein is CASSLHQGENEQFF.